Listed below are T cell receptor beta chains from one sample, sequenced in a study of blood T cell repertoires in COVID-19. The table came from immunoSEQ multiplex PCR; TCRdb's copy has only in-frame clones and leaves some out. The sample comprises more than 45,000 clones, 90% to 95% of which are singletons, and roughly 9.8% rests with the top ten. The sequenced sample consisted of peripheral blood. These receptors were taken from a woman aged 80 or over with acute or convalescent COVID-19. The CDR3 runs from the conserved cysteine through the conserved F or W. Clone size is shown for a subset of rows, as once, few, many or a class of expanded clone.

CDR3aa: CASSFSGSPDTQYF
j_gene: TRBJ2-3
abundance: once
v_gene: TRBV19

CDR3aa: CASTLTGVEDVKAFF
j_gene: TRBJ1-1
abundance: -
v_gene: TRBV19

CDR3aa: CASKAEPPHEQFF
j_gene: TRBJ2-1
abundance: -
v_gene: TRBV6-5

CDR3aa: CAISEYRDRDTEAFF
j_gene: TRBJ1-1
abundance: -
v_gene: TRBV10-3

CDR3aa: CASSLGISDTQYF
j_gene: TRBJ2-3
abundance: once
v_gene: TRBV7-2

CDR3aa: CASSPGLAGLSYEQYF
j_gene: TRBJ2-7
abundance: once
v_gene: TRBV3-1/TRBV3-2

CDR3aa: CASRRDTNQPQHF
j_gene: TRBJ1-5
abundance: -
v_gene: TRBV5-1

CDR3aa: CASSLGRTNYNEQFF
j_gene: TRBJ2-1
abundance: -
v_gene: TRBV11-3

CDR3aa: CASSLGHYSNQPQHF
j_gene: TRBJ1-5
abundance: -
v_gene: TRBV7-2

CDR3aa: CASSLEVAGEIVETQYF
j_gene: TRBJ2-5
abundance: -
v_gene: TRBV7-8

CDR3aa: CSATSGRPLYLSYEQYF
j_gene: TRBJ2-7
abundance: -
v_gene: TRBV29-1

CDR3aa: CASSSSAGSGNSPLHF
j_gene: TRBJ1-6
abundance: -
v_gene: TRBV4-3

CDR3aa: CASSQDLLSGYTF
j_gene: TRBJ1-2
abundance: -
v_gene: TRBV3-1/TRBV3-2

CDR3aa: CASSLRQVLNQPQHF
j_gene: TRBJ1-5
abundance: -
v_gene: TRBV11-2

CDR3aa: CASSQEGGVYEQYF
j_gene: TRBJ2-7
abundance: -
v_gene: TRBV4-3

CDR3aa: CASSQDSGAGEQYF
j_gene: TRBJ2-7
abundance: -
v_gene: TRBV3-1/TRBV3-2

CDR3aa: CASRRGGGGRADTQYF
j_gene: TRBJ2-3
abundance: -
v_gene: TRBV19

CDR3aa: CASSLGQGWNYGYTF
j_gene: TRBJ1-2
abundance: -
v_gene: TRBV11-3

CDR3aa: CASSPRQGLSRAFF
j_gene: TRBJ1-1
abundance: once
v_gene: TRBV3-1/TRBV3-2

CDR3aa: CASSLVSSGSRRTGELFF
j_gene: TRBJ2-2
abundance: -
v_gene: TRBV11-2

CDR3aa: CASSIDLGTSGRVGWQERHIQYF
j_gene: TRBJ2-4
abundance: -
v_gene: TRBV19

CDR3aa: CASSPLAGFTDTQYF
j_gene: TRBJ2-3
abundance: -
v_gene: TRBV4-2

CDR3aa: CASSQGSTPDTQYF
j_gene: TRBJ2-3
abundance: -
v_gene: TRBV4-3

CDR3aa: CASSDERASGYNEQFF
j_gene: TRBJ2-1
abundance: -
v_gene: TRBV2

CDR3aa: CASRRTSEETQYF
j_gene: TRBJ2-5
abundance: -
v_gene: TRBV2

CDR3aa: CSVEDRWIAKDTDTQYF
j_gene: TRBJ2-3
abundance: -
v_gene: TRBV29-1

CDR3aa: CATSPTGGSSHEQFF
j_gene: TRBJ2-1
abundance: -
v_gene: TRBV24-1

CDR3aa: CASSYGTSGRGKQYF
j_gene: TRBJ2-7
abundance: once
v_gene: TRBV6-5

CDR3aa: CASRRGTGGSNQPQHF
j_gene: TRBJ1-5
abundance: -
v_gene: TRBV19

CDR3aa: CATSREQGTKNIQYF
j_gene: TRBJ2-4
abundance: few
v_gene: TRBV15

CDR3aa: CATSSPPGQGWADTQYF
j_gene: TRBJ2-3
abundance: -
v_gene: TRBV15

CDR3aa: CASRSGGSSQPQHF
j_gene: TRBJ1-5
abundance: -
v_gene: TRBV6-5

CDR3aa: CASSSFGGSDTQYF
j_gene: TRBJ2-3
abundance: -
v_gene: TRBV7-9

CDR3aa: CASSQEFAGVTGELFF
j_gene: TRBJ2-2
abundance: -
v_gene: TRBV3-1/TRBV3-2

CDR3aa: CASSVGQSTNEKLFF
j_gene: TRBJ1-4
abundance: -
v_gene: TRBV5-1

CDR3aa: CASSQDLGRGNEQFF
j_gene: TRBJ2-1
abundance: -
v_gene: TRBV4-2

CDR3aa: CASSFQGASANYGYTF
j_gene: TRBJ1-2
abundance: -
v_gene: TRBV7-9